This TCR beta chain was identified during a study of response to subunit inactivated influenza vaccine. TCRdb redid the calling of the RT-PCR reads with MiXCR, one entry per CDR3 protein. The sample yields around 160,000 distinct CDR3 sequences, roughly 10% seen once. With 5 bases removed from V and 2 bases from J, the gap between germline ends came to 18 bases. This CDR3 has 16 amino acids. Germline loops: CDR1 SEHNR, CDR2 FQNEAQ (reference sequence). This clonotype has a count of ten or more. The rearrangement joins TRBV7-9 to TRBJ1-2; D is unresolved. Here the sequenced sample was non-naive T cells sorted from PBMCs, taken around seven weeks after vaccination. The sequence was collected from a man aged 50 to 59 who received an inactivated influenza vaccine. The CDR3 region has the DNA TGTGCCAGCAGCCCAATCGAATTGGGCCAAAACTATGGCTACACCTTC. Its translation is CASSPIELGQNYGYTF.